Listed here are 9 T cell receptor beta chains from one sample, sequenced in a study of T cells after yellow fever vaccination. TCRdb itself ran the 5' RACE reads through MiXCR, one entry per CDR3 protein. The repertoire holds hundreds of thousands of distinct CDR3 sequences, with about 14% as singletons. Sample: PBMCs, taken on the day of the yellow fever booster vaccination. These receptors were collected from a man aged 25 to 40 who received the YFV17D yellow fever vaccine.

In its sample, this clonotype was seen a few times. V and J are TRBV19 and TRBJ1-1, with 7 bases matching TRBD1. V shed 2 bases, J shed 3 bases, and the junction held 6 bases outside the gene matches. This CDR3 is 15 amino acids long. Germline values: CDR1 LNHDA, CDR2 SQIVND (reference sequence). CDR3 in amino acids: CASSIMGQLDTEAFF. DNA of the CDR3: TGTGCCAGTAGTATAATGGGACAGTTGGACACTGAAGCTTTCTTT.

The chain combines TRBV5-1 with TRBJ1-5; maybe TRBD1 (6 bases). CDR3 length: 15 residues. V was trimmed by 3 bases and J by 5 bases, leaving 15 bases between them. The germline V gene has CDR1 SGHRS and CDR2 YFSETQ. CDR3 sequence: CASSSRGGLDQPQHF. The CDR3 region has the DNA TGCGCCAGCAGCTCCCGCGGGGGGCTAGATCAGCCCCAGCATTTT.

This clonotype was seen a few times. CDR3 bases: TGTGCCTGGACCCTACTAGCGGGAGTAGACAATGAGCAGTTCTTC. This gives the protein CAWTLLAGVDNEQFF. This chain joins TRBV30 and TRBJ2-1, with 11 bases aligning to TRBD2. Germline CDR1 and CDR2: GTSNPN and SVGIG (reference sequence). The junction had 7 bases not matched to a gene; V was cut back by 4 bases and J by 5 bases. The CDR3 runs 15 residues.

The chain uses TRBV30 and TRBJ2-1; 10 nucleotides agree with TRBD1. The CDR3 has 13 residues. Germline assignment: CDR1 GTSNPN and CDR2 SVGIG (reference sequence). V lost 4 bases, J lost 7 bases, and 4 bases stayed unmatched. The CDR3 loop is CAWNPGQGNEQFF. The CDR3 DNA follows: TGTGCCTGGAACCCGGGACAGGGGAATGAGCAGTTCTTC.

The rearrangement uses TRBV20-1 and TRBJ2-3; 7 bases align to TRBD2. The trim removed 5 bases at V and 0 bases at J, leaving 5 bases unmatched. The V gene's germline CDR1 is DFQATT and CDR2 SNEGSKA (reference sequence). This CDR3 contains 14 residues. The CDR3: CSAGVGGSTDTQYF. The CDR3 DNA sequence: TGCAGTGCTGGGGTGGGGGGGAGCACAGATACGCAGTATTTT.

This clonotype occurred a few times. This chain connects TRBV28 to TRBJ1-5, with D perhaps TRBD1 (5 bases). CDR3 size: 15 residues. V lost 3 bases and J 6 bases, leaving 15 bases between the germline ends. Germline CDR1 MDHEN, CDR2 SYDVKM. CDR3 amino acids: CASSLVLGEGQPQHF. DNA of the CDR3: TGTGCCAGCAGTTTGGTGTTGGGGGAGGGTCAGCCCCAGCATTTT.

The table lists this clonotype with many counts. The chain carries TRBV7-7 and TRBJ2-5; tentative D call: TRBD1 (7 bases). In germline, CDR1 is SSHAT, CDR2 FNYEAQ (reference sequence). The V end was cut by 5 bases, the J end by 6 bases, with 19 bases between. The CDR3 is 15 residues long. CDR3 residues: CASSAGTGVWQTQYF. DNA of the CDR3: TGTGCCAGCAGCGCGGGAACAGGGGTGTGGCAGACCCAGTACTTC. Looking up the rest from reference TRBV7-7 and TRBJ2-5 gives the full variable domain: GAGVSQSPRYKVTKRGQDVTLRCDPISSHATLYWYQQALGQGPEFLTYFNYEAQPDKSGLPSDRFSAERPEGSISTLTIQRTEQRDSAMYRCASSAGTGVWQTQYFGPGTRLLVL.

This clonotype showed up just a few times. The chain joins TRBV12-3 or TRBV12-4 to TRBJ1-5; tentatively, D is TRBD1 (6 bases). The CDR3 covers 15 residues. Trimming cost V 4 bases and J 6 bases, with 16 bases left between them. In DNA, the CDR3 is TGTGCCAGCAGTTCAACCCTCCAGGGGTTTCAGCCCCAGCATTTT. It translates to CASSSTLQGFQPQHF.

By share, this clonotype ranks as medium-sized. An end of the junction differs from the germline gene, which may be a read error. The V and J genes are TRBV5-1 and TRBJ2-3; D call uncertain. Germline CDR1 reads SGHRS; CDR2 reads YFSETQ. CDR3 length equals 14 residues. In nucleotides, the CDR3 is TGTGCCAGCAGCTTAGCTGGGGGCACAGATACGCAGTATTTT. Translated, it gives CASSLAGGTDTQYF.